Below, 10 T cell receptor beta chains from the same sample are listed, as sequenced in a study of cytomegalovirus exposure and HLA in healthy donors. Researchers ran the PCR with 60 Vbeta and 13 Jbeta primers. Data came from immunoSEQ multiplex PCR; TCRdb stores just in-frame clones and leaves some out. Found here are over 100,000 clones, 70% to 85% of them singletons; the top ten hold approximately 4.5%. The sample was PBMCs. Receptors originate from a male donor in good health and CMV-seropositive.

This chain connects TRBV27 to TRBJ2-6; D is possibly TRBD1 (6 bases). The germline V gene has CDR1 MNHEY and CDR2 SMNVEV (reference sequence). Trimming shortened V by 7 bases and J by 2 bases, and 15 bases separated the two germline ends. The CDR3 spans 16 residues. The CDR3: CASTKRPGAGANVLTF. CDR3 sequence (DNA): TGTGCCAGCACTAAACGACCAGGGGCTGGGGCCAACGTCCTGACTTTC.

The chain combines TRBV6-1 with TRBJ1-5; TRBD1 matches at 7 bases. This CDR3 contains 14 residues. The ends lost 8 bases at V and 1 base at J; junction bases unmatched: 5. CDR1 is MNHNS and CDR2 is SASEGT in the germline V gene. CDR3 sequence (DNA): TGTGCCAGCGCAGACAGGGTGAGCAATCAGCCCCAGCATTTT. Translating it yields CASADRVSNQPQHF.

The chain couples TRBV6-1 to TRBJ1-3; no clear D. CDR3 length: 13 residues. V lost 1 base and J lost 6, with 7 bases in between. From germline, CDR1 is MNHNS and CDR2 SASEGT. This chain's CDR3 is CASSEGAQNTIYF. For the CDR3, the DNA is TGTGCCAGCAGTGAAGGAGCGCAAAACACCATATATTTT.

This clone was seen a few times. This chain uses TRBV19 with TRBJ2-5; TRBD1 agrees at 8 bases. The DNA end is a closer match to TRBJ2-7, so the J assignment may be wrong. Germline values: CDR1 LNHDA, CDR2 SQIVND (reference sequence). The CDR3 is made up of 14 amino acids. The CDR3: CASSKDRETYEQYF. In DNA form, the CDR3 reads TGTGCCAGTAGTAAGGACAGGGAAACCTACGAGCAGTACTTC.

Concerning this clone: This same CDR3 is encoded by further DNA sequences in the sample. This sequence joins TRBV7-3 and TRBJ2-5, with a weak D call TRBD1 (6 bases). Between the trimmed V and J ends, which lost 5 bases and 2 bases, there was a span of 12 bases. In germline, CDR1 is SGHTA, CDR2 FQGTGA. This CDR3 spans 14 amino acids. CDR3 DNA sequence: TGTGCCAGCAGCCCGACAGGTCTGCAAGAGACCCAGTACTTC. Translated: CASSPTGLQETQYF.

In its sample, this clone was seen a few times. The rearrangement joins TRBV6-1 to TRBJ1-1, with 9 bases lining up with TRBD1. The CDR3 runs 15 residues. Per germline, CDR1 MNHNS and CDR2 SASEGT. V shed 2 bases and J 5 bases; nucleotides not matched to a gene: 6. The CDR3 spells CASSETTGGSTEAFF. The CDR3 DNA reads TGTGCCAGCAGTGAAACCACAGGGGGCAGTACTGAAGCTTTCTTT.

Only one count was recorded for this clone. The chain couples TRBV29-1 to TRBJ1-2; D is ambiguous. V dropped 4 bases and J dropped 2 bases, with 8 bases sitting between them. CDR1 is SQVTM and CDR2 is ANQGSEA in the germline V gene. CDR3 size: 12 residues. The CDR3 reads CSVGRDNYGYTF. CDR3 in DNA: TGCAGCGTTGGGAGAGACAACTATGGCTACACCTTC.

Note on this clone: A junction end diverges from the germline sequence, so it may reflect a read error. V usage is TRBV6-6 and J usage is TRBJ2-1; D is unclear. CDR1 and CDR2 from the germline V gene are MNHNY and SVGAGI (reference sequence). The CDR3 loop spans 13 amino acids. The CDR3 protein is CASRKPSDNEQFF. In nucleotides, the CDR3 is TGTGCCAGCAGAAAGCCCTCCGACAATGAGCAGTTCTTC.

In this sample, this clone turned up once. The chain has TRBV5-1 and TRBJ1-2, with D possibly TRBD1 on 5 matching bases. The CDR3 has 15 amino acids. Germline V gives CDR1 SGHRS, CDR2 YFSETQ. The V end was cut by 0 bases, the J end by 4 bases, with 13 bases between. The CDR3: CASSLEEGKAYGYTF. The CDR3 DNA follows: TGCGCCAGCAGCTTGGAGGAGGGGAAGGCCTATGGCTACACCTTC.

This clone appeared once. The chain couples TRBV2 to TRBJ1-2, with D maybe TRBD1 (5 bases). There are 12 residues in the CDR3. Trimming took 4 bases from V and 4 from J, leaving 7 bases between them. CDR1 SNHLY and CDR2 FYNNEI come from the germline V gene. The CDR3, as DNA: TGTGCCAGCAGTGCAACAGGCTATGGCTACACCTTC. It specifies CASSATGYGYTF.